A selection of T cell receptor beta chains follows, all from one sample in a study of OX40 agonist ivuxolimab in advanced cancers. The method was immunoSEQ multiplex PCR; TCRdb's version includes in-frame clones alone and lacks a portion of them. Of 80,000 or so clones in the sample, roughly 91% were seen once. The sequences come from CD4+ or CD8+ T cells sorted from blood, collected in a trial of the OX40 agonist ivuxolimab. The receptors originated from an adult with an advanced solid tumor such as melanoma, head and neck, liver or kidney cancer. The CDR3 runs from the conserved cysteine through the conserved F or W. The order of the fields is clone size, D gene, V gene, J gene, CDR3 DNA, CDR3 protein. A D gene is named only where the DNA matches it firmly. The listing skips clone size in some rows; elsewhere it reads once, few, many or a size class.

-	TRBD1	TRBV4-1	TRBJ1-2	TGCGCCAGCAGCCCTCGGACAGGGGATGGCTACACCTTC	CASSPRTGDGYTF
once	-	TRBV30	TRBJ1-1	TGTGCCTGGGAGAGGGACCGGGGCACTGAAGCTTTCTTT	CAWERDRGTEAFF
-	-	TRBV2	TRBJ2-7	TGTGCCAGCAGTGCTGAAACAGTCTCCTACGAGCAGTACTTC	CASSAETVSYEQYF
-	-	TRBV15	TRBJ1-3	TGTGCCACCCGGGCGGACTTCAGCTCTGGAAACACCATATATTTT	CATRADFSSGNTIYF
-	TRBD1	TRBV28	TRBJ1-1	TGTGCCAGCAGGTTTGATAGGGACAGGGAAGCTTTCTTT	CASRFDRDREAFF
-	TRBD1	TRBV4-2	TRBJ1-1	TGTGCCAGCAGCCAAGATCACGTAGGGGGCGCGAACACTGAAGCTTTCTTT	CASSQDHVGGANTEAFF
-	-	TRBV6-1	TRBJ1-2	TGTGCCAGCAGTGAAAGTTTCAGGGTTCAATATGGCTACACCTTC	CASSESFRVQYGYTF
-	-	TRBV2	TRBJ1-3	TGTGCCAGCAGTGGCCGGGGCCGGAGCTCTGGAAACACCATATATTTT	CASSGRGRSSGNTIYF
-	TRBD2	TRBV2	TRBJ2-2	TGTGCCAGCAGTGGCCTGTCGGGGGGAGGTGAGCTGTTTTTT	CASSGLSGGGELFF
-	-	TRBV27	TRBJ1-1	TGTGCCAGCAGTTTAAAGGGAATGAACACTGAAGCTTTCTTT	CASSLKGMNTEAFF
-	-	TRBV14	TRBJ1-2	TGTGCCAGCAGCCAAGAGGAGAATGGGGGCTACACCTTC	CASSQEENGGYTF
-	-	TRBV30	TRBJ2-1	TGTGCCTGGATTCGCGGGACACCTTACAATGAGCAGTTCTTC	CAWIRGTPYNEQFF
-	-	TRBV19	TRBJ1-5	TGTGCCAGTAGTATCCTAGACCCCAATCAGCCCCAGCATTTT	CASSILDPNQPQHF